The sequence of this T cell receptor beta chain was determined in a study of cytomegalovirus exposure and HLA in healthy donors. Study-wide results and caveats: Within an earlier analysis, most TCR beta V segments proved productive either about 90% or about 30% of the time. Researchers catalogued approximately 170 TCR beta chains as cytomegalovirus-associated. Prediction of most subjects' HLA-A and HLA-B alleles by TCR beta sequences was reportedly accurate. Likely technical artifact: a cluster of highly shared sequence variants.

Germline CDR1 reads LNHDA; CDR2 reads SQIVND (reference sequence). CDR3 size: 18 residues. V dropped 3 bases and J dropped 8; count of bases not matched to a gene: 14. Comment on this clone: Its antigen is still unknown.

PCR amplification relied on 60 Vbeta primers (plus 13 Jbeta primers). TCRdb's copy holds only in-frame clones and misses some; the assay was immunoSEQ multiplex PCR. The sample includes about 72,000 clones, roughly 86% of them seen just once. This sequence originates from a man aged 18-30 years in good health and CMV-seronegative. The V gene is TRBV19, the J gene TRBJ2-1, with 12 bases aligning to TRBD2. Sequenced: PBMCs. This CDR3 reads CASSILGLAGGYVDEQFF. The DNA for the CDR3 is TGTGCCAGTAGTATTCTTGGTCTAGCGGGGGGGTACGTCGATGAGCAGTTCTTC.